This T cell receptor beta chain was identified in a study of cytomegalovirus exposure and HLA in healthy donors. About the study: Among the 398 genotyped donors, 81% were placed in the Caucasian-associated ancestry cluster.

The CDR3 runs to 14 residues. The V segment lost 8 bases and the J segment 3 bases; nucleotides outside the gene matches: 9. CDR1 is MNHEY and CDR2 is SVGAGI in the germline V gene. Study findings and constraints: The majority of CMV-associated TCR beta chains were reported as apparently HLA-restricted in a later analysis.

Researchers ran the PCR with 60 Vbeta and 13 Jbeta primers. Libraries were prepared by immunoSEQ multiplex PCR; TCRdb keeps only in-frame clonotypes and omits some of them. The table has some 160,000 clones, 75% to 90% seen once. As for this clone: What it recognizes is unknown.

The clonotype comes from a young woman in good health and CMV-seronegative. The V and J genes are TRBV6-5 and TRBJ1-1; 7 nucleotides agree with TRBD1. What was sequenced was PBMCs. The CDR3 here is CASHRGVVDTEAFF. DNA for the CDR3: TGTGCCAGCCACAGGGGCGTGGTGGACACTGAAGCTTTCTTT.